The 26 T cell receptor beta chains given below trace back to one sample, sequenced in a study of shared clonotypes between healthy human individuals. TCRdb's copy holds only in-frame clones and misses some; the assay was immunoSEQ multiplex PCR. The repertoire has 2 million to 2.5 million clones, 90% to 97% of them found once; the top ten carry approximately 0.13%. The sequencing input was naive CD4+ T cells sorted from blood. Subset here: CD45RA+ positively selected. These receptor sequences come from a man aged 18 to 35 in good health.

The chain uses TRBV27 and TRBJ2-7; D may correspond to TRBD1 or TRBD2 (5 bases each). CDR1 and CDR2 from the germline V gene are MNHEY and SMNVEV (reference sequence). There are 15 residues in the CDR3. The V gene lost 0 bases and the J gene lost 2 bases, with 11 bases spanning the gap. The CDR3 protein is CASSLSIGTTYEQYF. DNA for the CDR3: TGTGCCAGCAGTTTATCGATCGGGACCACCTACGAGCAGTACTTC.

For this clone: Other nucleotide sequences in the sample specify the same CDR3. The chain joins TRBV14 to TRBJ1-5; D is unclear. This CDR3 has 12 residues. Germline assignment: CDR1 SGHDN and CDR2 FVKESK. Trimming took 3 bases from V and 4 from J, leaving 4 bases between them. The CDR3 coding sequence is TGTGCCAGCAGCCAGGGGAATCAGCCCCAGCATTTT. It is translated as CASSQGNQPQHF. Drawing the rest from reference TRBV14 and TRBJ1-5, the complete variable domain is EAGVTQFPSHSVIEKGQTVTLRCDPISGHDNLYWYRRVMGKEIKFLLHFVKESKQDESGMPNNRFLAERTGGTYSTLKVQPAELEDSGVYFCASSQGNQPQHFGDGTRLSIL.

The V and J genes are TRBV6-5 and TRBJ1-1; D remains unclear. V was trimmed by 2 bases and J by 5 bases, leaving 12 bases between them. Germline V gene lookup returns CDR1 MNHEY and CDR2 SVGAGI. This CDR3 comprises 14 residues. CDR3 protein: CASSYAPLETEAFF. In DNA, the CDR3 is TGTGCCAGCAGTTACGCCCCCCTCGAGACTGAAGCTTTCTTT.

The chain carries TRBV18 and TRBJ2-2; the match to TRBD2 covers 11 bases. V trimming: 2 bases; J trimming: 2 bases; junction bases outside the gene matches: 7. The germline V gene has CDR1 KGHSH and CDR2 LQKENI. The CDR3 spans 18 residues. CDR3 DNA sequence: TGTGCCAGCTCACCAAACCCTCTAGCGGGGGGAAACACCGGGGAGCTGTTTTTT. Translation gives CASSPNPLAGGNTGELFF.

The chain recombines TRBV5-1 with TRBJ2-2; TRBD2 matches at 12 bases. V shed 4 bases and J 4 bases; nucleotides not matched to a gene: 11. Germline CDR1 and CDR2: SGHRS and YFSETQ. This CDR3 has 18 residues. The CDR3 sequence is CASSQRDRLAGVTGELFF. The CDR3 DNA is TGCGCCAGCAGCCAACGGGACAGACTAGCGGGAGTCACCGGGGAGCTGTTTTTT. The entire variable domain, with the rest obtained from reference TRBV5-1 and TRBJ2-2, is as follows: KAGVTQTPRYLIKTRGQQVTLSCSPISGHRSVSWYQQTPGQGLQFLFEYFSETQRNKGNFPGRFSGRQFSNSRSEMNVSTLELGDSALYLCASSQRDRLAGVTGELFFGEGSRLTVL.

This clone was detected a few times. This specimen includes other DNA sequences encoding the same CDR3. The V and J genes are TRBV6-5 and TRBJ1-5; D not certain. Per germline, CDR1 MNHEY and CDR2 SVGAGI. Trimming shortened V by 2 bases and J by 1 base, and 3 bases separated the two germline ends. The CDR3 is 13 residues long. The CDR3 DNA sequence: TGTGCCAGCAGTTACGACAGCAATCAGCCCCAGCATTTT. This encodes CASSYDSNQPQHF.

This rearrangement joins TRBV27 to TRBJ1-5; D might be TRBD1 (5 bases). The germline CDR1 and CDR2 sequences are MNHEY and SMNVEV (reference sequence). The CDR3 runs to 14 residues. Trimming took off 6 bases at V and 1 base at J, with 10 bases between the two ends. This chain's CDR3 is CASRGGKSNQPQHF. CDR3 bases: TGTGCCAGCAGGGGGGGGAAGAGCAATCAGCCCCAGCATTTT.

This chain connects TRBV27 to TRBJ2-5; possible D gene TRBD2, 6 bases. Deletions cut 8 bases from V and 4 bases from J, with 14 bases between. CDR3 length: 13 residues. Germline V gene sequence: CDR1 MNHEY, CDR2 SMNVEV (reference sequence). CDR3 sequence: CASRQGGRETQYF. In DNA form, the CDR3 reads TGTGCCAGCCGGCAGGGAGGTAGAGAGACCCAGTACTTC.

The V call is TRBV7-8, the J call TRBJ2-1; D uncertain. CDR1 is SGHVS, CDR2 FQNEAQ, per germline. The ends were cut back, 5 bases at V and 10 bases at J, with 15 bases in the middle. The CDR3 has 13 amino acids. In DNA form, the CDR3 reads TGTGCCAGCAGCCTCTCCCCTCTGGAAGAGCAGTTCTTC. This codes for CASSLSPLEEQFF.

The chain links TRBV13 to TRBJ2-5; D unclear. The germline V and J ends were trimmed by 5 bases and 1 base, with 8 bases remaining between them. The CDR3 consists of 13 residues. Germline CDR1 PRHDT, CDR2 FYEKMQ (reference sequence). The DNA for the CDR3 is TGTGCCAGCAGCCCGAGGACCCAAGAGACCCAGTACTTC. Its translation: CASSPRTQETQYF. The full variable domain, rest sourced from reference TRBV13 and TRBJ2-5, is AAGVIQSPRHLIKEKRETATLKCYPIPRHDTVYWYQQGPGQDPQFLISFYEKMQSDKGSIPDRFSAQQFSDYHSELNMSSLELGDSALYFCASSPRTQETQYFGPGTRLLVL.

The CDR3 DNA follows: TGTGCCACGCAGGGTAGCTCCTACGAGCAGTACTTC. Its translation: CATQGSSYEQYF. The chain combines TRBV2 with TRBJ2-7, with D possibly matching TRBD1 (5 bases). There are 12 residues in the CDR3. CDR1 is SNHLY, CDR2 FYNNEI, per germline. Deletions cut 10 bases from V and 0 bases from J, with 10 bases between.

V and J are TRBV19 and TRBJ1-1; D is ambiguous. Per germline, CDR1 LNHDA and CDR2 SQIVND (reference sequence). This CDR3 has 13 residues. V was cut by 7 bases and J by 1 base, with 10 bases left in between. The CDR3 sequence is CASMMQPNTEAFF. The CDR3 nucleotides read TGTGCCAGTATGATGCAGCCGAACACTGAAGCTTTCTTT.

This clone was recorded only once. The rearrangement uses TRBV10-3 and TRBJ2-3; the D gene is possibly TRBD2 (6 bases). CDR3 size: 14 residues. The V end lost 9 bases, the J end lost 1 base, and 14 bases lay between the germline ends. Germline V gene lookup returns CDR1 ENHRY and CDR2 SYGVKD. CDR3 in amino acids: CAMTGGEGTDTQYF. Here the CDR3 DNA reads TGTGCCATGACCGGGGGAGAGGGCACAGATACGCAGTATTTT.

The rearrangement links TRBV18 to TRBJ1-1; D is perhaps TRBD1 (6 bases). Trimming left V 0 bases short and J 0 bases short, with 11 bases between. The CDR3 contains 16 residues. Germline CDR1 reads KGHSH; CDR2 reads LQKENI. The CDR3, as DNA: TGTGCCAGCTCACCACCTTGGACAGAGCTGAACACTGAAGCTTTCTTT. It translates to CASSPPWTELNTEAFF.

V and J are TRBV19 and TRBJ1-2; unclear D gene. The V end lost 6 bases, the J end lost 0 bases, and 11 bases lay between the germline ends. CDR3 size: 14 residues. CDR1 is LNHDA, CDR2 SQIVND, per germline (reference sequence). In DNA form, the CDR3 reads TGTGCCAGTAGAAAGGTCGAGACTAACTATGGCTACACCTTC. This codes for CASRKVETNYGYTF. Full variable domain (remainder filled in from reference TRBV19 and TRBJ1-2): DGGITQSPKYLFRKEGQNVTLSCEQNLNHDAMYWYRQDPGQGLRLIYYSQIVNDFQKGDIAEGYSVSREKKESFPLTVTSAQKNPTAFYLCASRKVETNYGYTFGSGTRLTVV.

V and J are TRBV25-1 and TRBJ2-3; D is undetermined. V was clipped by 4 bases and J by 4 bases, with 6 bases between them. The CDR3 extends over 12 amino acids. Germline V gives CDR1 MGHDK, CDR2 SYGVNS. The CDR3 sequence is CASSGNSDTQYF. CDR3 nucleotide sequence: TGTGCCAGCAGTGGGAATTCAGATACGCAGTATTTT. The variable domain in full, completed from reference TRBV25-1 and TRBJ2-3, reads EADIYQTPRYLVIGTGKKITLECSQTMGHDKMYWYQQDPGMELHLIHYSYGVNSTEKGDLSSESTVSRIRTEHFPLTLESARPSHTSQYLCASSGNSDTQYFGPGTRLTVL.

For the CDR3, the DNA is TGTGCCAGCAGCGGGACAGAGCCTTTGAAGACCCAGTACTTC. This encodes CASSGTEPLKTQYF. The rearrangement uses TRBV2 and TRBJ2-5; TRBD1 matches 7 bases. CDR1 SNHLY and CDR2 FYNNEI come from the germline V gene. This CDR3 region has 14 residues. V was clipped by 6 bases and J by 6 bases; unmatched bases: 10.

To note about this clone: The sample contains more than one DNA sequence encoding this CDR3. The chain joins TRBV18 to TRBJ1-5; D is unclear. Germline V gives CDR1 KGHSH, CDR2 LQKENI. The CDR3 length is 13 residues. V was clipped by 3 bases and J by 5 bases, with 8 bases between them. The CDR3 DNA reads as TGTGCCAGCTCACCGTCAGGCGATCAGCCCCAGCATTTT. Protein sequence: CASSPSGDQPQHF.

The chain recombines TRBV14 with TRBJ2-5, with 11 bases fitting TRBD2. Per the germline V gene, CDR1 is SGHDN and CDR2 is FVKESK. The CDR3 consists of 17 residues. The V and J ends lost 1 base and 0 bases, in that order; junction bases with no gene match: 4. As DNA, the CDR3 is TGTGCCAGCAGCCAAGGACTAGCGGGAACGTACCAAGAGACCCAGTACTTC. Translating it yields CASSQGLAGTYQETQYF. The whole variable domain, remainder taken from reference TRBV14 and TRBJ2-5, is EAGVTQFPSHSVIEKGQTVTLRCDPISGHDNLYWYRRVMGKEIKFLLHFVKESKQDESGMPNNRFLAERTGGTYSTLKVQPAELEDSGVYFCASSQGLAGTYQETQYFGPGTRLLVL.

This sequence joins TRBV4-1 and TRBJ1-4; D is ambiguous. Germline assignment: CDR1 MGHRA and CDR2 YSYEKL. V dropped 6 bases and J dropped 2 bases, with 13 bases sitting between them. CDR3 length: 15 amino acids. The CDR3 nucleotides are TGCGCCAGCAGGAAAGTTTTGGGGACTAATGAAAAACTGTTTTTT. It specifies CASRKVLGTNEKLFF.

The chain recombines TRBV11-2 with TRBJ2-7; 10 nucleotides match TRBD1. Germline CDR1 reads SGHAT; CDR2 reads FQNNGV. Losses at the gene ends were 7 bases for V and 0 bases for J; bases not matched to a gene: 3. This CDR3 region has 14 residues. CDR3 in amino acids: CASNRQGASYEQYF. The CDR3 region has the DNA TGTGCCAGCAACCGACAGGGGGCCTCCTACGAGCAGTACTTC.

V gene TRBV6-6 combines with J gene TRBJ2-7; 12 nucleotides line up with TRBD2. Germline-derived CDR1 and CDR2 are MNHNY and SVGAGI (reference sequence). V dropped 6 bases and J dropped 7; count of bases not matched to a gene: 10. The CDR3 has 15 residues. The CDR3 sequence: CASSRASGGAGEQYF. The CDR3, as DNA: TGTGCCAGCAGCCGAGCTAGCGGGGGGGCGGGTGAGCAGTACTTC.

CDR3 in DNA: TGTGCCAGCAGGGGACAGGGGGAGTCCGGGGAGCTGTTTTTT. This codes for CASRGQGESGELFF. The chain employs TRBV6-1 and TRBJ2-2, with 11 bases fitting TRBD1. Germline V gives CDR1 MNHNS, CDR2 SASEGT. This CDR3 contains 14 residues. The junction had 3 bases not matched to a gene; V was cut back by 6 bases and J by 6 bases.

V is TRBV30 and J is TRBJ2-1; D is perhaps TRBD1 (5 bases). V lost 1 base to trimming and J lost 10 bases, with 11 bases between them. Germline CDR1 is GTSNPN and CDR2 is SVGIG (reference sequence). This CDR3 is built from 12 residues. The DNA of the CDR3 is TGTGCCTGGAGTGCTGGACATGGAGAGCAGTTCTTC. Translated, it gives CAWSAGHGEQFF.

The rearrangement links TRBV11-2 to TRBJ1-3; D is ambiguous. The CDR3 runs 16 residues. The germline V gene has CDR1 SGHAT and CDR2 FQNNGV. Trimming stripped 7 bases from V and 2 bases from J, with 18 bases between. CDR3 sequence: CASNPLGIRTGNTIYF. The CDR3 DNA reads as TGTGCCAGCAACCCACTAGGAATTCGGACTGGAAACACCATATATTTT.

This clone has only a few counts. The chain recombines TRBV19 with TRBJ1-1; the D gene is possibly TRBD1 (6 bases). CDR1 LNHDA and CDR2 SQIVND come from the germline V gene (reference sequence). This CDR3 comprises 14 residues. V gave up 6 bases and J gave up 0 bases, with 11 bases separating them. DNA of the CDR3: TGTGCCAGTAGCCAGGGGCCAATGAACACTGAAGCTTTCTTT. This codes for CASSQGPMNTEAFF.